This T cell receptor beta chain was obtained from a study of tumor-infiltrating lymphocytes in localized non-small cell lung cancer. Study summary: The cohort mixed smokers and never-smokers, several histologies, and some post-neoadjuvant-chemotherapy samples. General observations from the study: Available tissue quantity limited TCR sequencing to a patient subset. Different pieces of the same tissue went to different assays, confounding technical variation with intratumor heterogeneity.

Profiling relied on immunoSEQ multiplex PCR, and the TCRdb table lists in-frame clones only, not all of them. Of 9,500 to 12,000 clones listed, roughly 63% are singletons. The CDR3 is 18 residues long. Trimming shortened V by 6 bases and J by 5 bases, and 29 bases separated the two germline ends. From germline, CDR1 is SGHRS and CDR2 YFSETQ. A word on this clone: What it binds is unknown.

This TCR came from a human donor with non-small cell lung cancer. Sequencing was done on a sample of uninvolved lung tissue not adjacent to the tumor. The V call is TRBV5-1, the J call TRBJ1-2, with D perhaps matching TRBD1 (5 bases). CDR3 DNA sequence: TGCGCCAGCAAGACCGGGCAGGCCAACCTAGGGGATCTATATGGCTACACCTTC. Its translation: CASKTGQANLGDLYGYTF.